This T cell receptor beta chain was sequenced during a study of T-cell reconstitution after alpha-beta-depleted transplantation in children. TCRbeta library construction was performed incorporating unique molecular identifiers. MiXCR, applied by TCRdb to the PCR reads, yields one record per CDR3 protein. The sample holds nearly 250,000 distinct CDR3 sequences, roughly 8% seen once. Ten or more counts support this clonotype. Germline V gives CDR1 SGHRS, CDR2 YFSETQ. The CDR3 runs to 15 residues. The V and J ends lost 5 bases and 3 bases respectively, with 17 bases between them. This sample comprised PBMCs, mostly from graft donor cells, obtained 180 days after TCRalphabeta/CD19-depleted stem cell transplant. This chain uses TRBV5-1 with TRBJ2-5; possibly TRBD2 for D (6 bases). This TCR came from a male patient younger than 18 who had a stem cell transplant for acute lymphoblastic leukemia, so the T cells may come from the graft donor. The CDR3 nucleotides are TGCGCCAGCAGGCTAATTCGGGAGAGAGAAGAGACCCAGTACTTC. Translating it yields CASRLIREREETQYF.